These 20 T cell receptor beta chains were sequenced from one sample in a study of cytomegalovirus exposure and HLA in healthy donors. Researchers ran the PCR with 60 Vbeta and 13 Jbeta primers. Method: immunoSEQ multiplex PCR; TCRdb's copy keeps in-frame clones and lacks some. This sample's table has around 210,000 clones. The specimen was PBMCs. Every receptor here comes from a woman younger than 45 in good health and CMV-seropositive.

V is TRBV19 and J is TRBJ1-2; 7 nucleotides agree with TRBD1. The length of the CDR3 is 17 residues. Germline CDR1 is LNHDA and CDR2 is SQIVND (reference sequence). Germline trimming cut 5 bases from V and 7 bases from J; bases unmatched to any gene: 19. Here the CDR3 DNA reads TGTGCCAGTAGTTCTCGAACAACAACAGGGGATTCTTTTGGCTACACCTTC. It yields the protein CASSSRTTTGDSFGYTF. The full variable domain, rest sourced from reference TRBV19 and TRBJ1-2, is DGGITQSPKYLFRKEGQNVTLSCEQNLNHDAMYWYRQDPGQGLRLIYYSQIVNDFQKGDIAEGYSVSREKKESFPLTVTSAQKNPTAFYLCASSSRTTTGDSFGYTFGSGTRLTVV.

The chain employs TRBV6-5 and TRBJ2-7; 9 positions match TRBD2. This CDR3 contains 16 residues. The V gene's germline CDR1 is MNHEY and CDR2 SVGAGI. The V gene end was trimmed by 0 bases and the J gene end by 2 bases; junction bases not matched to a gene: 5. CDR3 sequence reads: CASSYSRGRGTYEQYF. Written as DNA, the CDR3 is TGTGCCAGCAGTTACTCTCGCGGGAGGGGGACCTACGAGCAGTACTTC.

In DNA, the CDR3 is TGTGCCAGCGGAACAGGGGGCTACACAGATACGCAGTATTTT. It encodes CASGTGGYTDTQYF. The chain uses TRBV28 and TRBJ2-3; TRBD1 matches at 9 bases. V was pared by 8 bases and J by 2 bases, with 5 bases of the junction left unmatched. Germline loops: CDR1 MDHEN, CDR2 SYDVKM. There are 14 residues in the CDR3.

The chain links TRBV9 to TRBJ2-7; D is perhaps TRBD1 (6 bases). Germline CDR1 SGDLS, CDR2 YYNGEE. Trimming took 0 bases from V and 6 from J, leaving 13 bases between them. This CDR3 comprises 14 residues. The CDR3, as DNA: TGTGCCAGCAGCGTAGCAACAGGGAGCGGCGAGCAGTACTTC. This codes for CASSVATGSGEQYF.

The chain recombines TRBV5-1 with TRBJ1-2, with TRBD1 identical over 9 bases. The CDR3 spans 17 residues. Germline V CDR1 and CDR2: SGHRS, YFSETQ. After removal of 5 bases from V and 2 bases from J, the junction contained 13 bases not matched to a gene. The CDR3 spells CASRSGTGIFGNYGYTF. The CDR3 bases are TGCGCCAGCAGATCCGGGACAGGGATTTTCGGGAACTATGGCTACACCTTC.

The chain is built from TRBV7-9 and TRBJ2-7; TRBD1 agrees at 7 bases. After removal of 2 bases from V and 0 bases from J, the junction contained 13 bases not matched to a gene. Germline-derived CDR1 and CDR2 are SEHNR and FQNEAQ (reference sequence). The CDR3 totals 18 residues. The CDR3 is CASSLRLTTGYGSYEQYF. As DNA, the CDR3 is TGTGCCAGCAGCTTACGGCTTACGACAGGGTATGGCTCCTACGAGCAGTACTTC.

The chain links TRBV9 to TRBJ2-7; 13 nucleotides align to TRBD2. Germline CDR1 SGDLS, CDR2 YYNGEE. The CDR3 has 17 residues. The trim removed 4 bases at V and 4 bases at J, leaving 11 bases unmatched. DNA of the CDR3: TGTGCCAGCAGCTTCGGACTAGCGGGAGAATCGGGATACGAGCAGTACTTC. This gives the protein CASSFGLAGESGYEQYF.

The V gene is TRBV19, the J gene TRBJ2-7; TRBD2 might be the D (6 bases). V shed 3 bases and J shed 2 bases, with 14 bases lying between them. The CDR3 covers 15 residues. Germline-derived CDR1 and CDR2 are LNHDA and SQIVND (reference sequence). The CDR3 nucleotides are TGTGCCAGTAGTATTTCGAGCGGGCAGACCTACGAGCAGTACTTC. Protein sequence: CASSISSGQTYEQYF. Using reference TRBV19 and TRBJ2-7 for the parts outside the CDR3, the full variable domain is DGGITQSPKYLFRKEGQNVTLSCEQNLNHDAMYWYRQDPGQGLRLIYYSQIVNDFQKGDIAEGYSVSREKKESFPLTVTSAQKNPTAFYLCASSISSGQTYEQYFGPGTRLTVT.

This chain uses TRBV6-5 with TRBJ1-4; possibly TRBD1 for D (6 bases). The CDR3 length is 14 residues. CDR1 is MNHEY and CDR2 is SVGAGI in the germline V gene. The V end was cut by 4 bases, the J end by 6 bases, with 12 bases between. In DNA, the CDR3 is TGTGCCAGCAGTTTAAGAGGGGGGGATGAAAAACTGTTTTTT. Translating it yields CASSLRGGDEKLFF.

The chain links TRBV7-7 to TRBJ2-1; D is uncertain. The CDR3 runs to 13 residues. The germline V and J ends were trimmed by 1 base and 9 bases, with 10 bases remaining between them. CDR1 and CDR2 (germline): SSHAT, FNYEAQ (reference sequence). CDR3 nucleotides: TGTGCCAGCAGCTTAGTCAGTTCCCCTGAGCAGTTCTTC. Protein product: CASSLVSSPEQFF. Full variable domain (missing parts from reference TRBV7-7 and TRBJ2-1): GAGVSQSPRYKVTKRGQDVTLRCDPISSHATLYWYQQALGQGPEFLTYFNYEAQPDKSGLPSDRFSAERPEGSISTLTIQRTEQRDSAMYRCASSLVSSPEQFFGPGTRLTVL.

The chain is built from TRBV28 and TRBJ1-1, with a weak D call TRBD1 (5 bases). CDR3 length: 13 amino acids. Trimming cost V 3 bases and J 4 bases, with 9 bases left between them. CDR1 is MDHEN, CDR2 SYDVKM, per germline. The DNA for the CDR3 is TGTGCCAGCAGTTTCCAGGGTAGCACTGAAGCTTTCTTT. Translation: CASSFQGSTEAFF. Looking up the rest from reference TRBV28 and TRBJ1-1 gives the full variable domain: DVKVTQSSRYLVKRTGEKVFLECVQDMDHENMFWYRQDPGLGLRLIYFSYDVKMKEKGDIPEGYSVSREKKERFSLILESASTNQTSMYLCASSFQGSTEAFFGQGTRLTVV.

This chain joins TRBV28 and TRBJ1-3, with D tentatively TRBD1 (6 bases). The V and J ends lost 2 bases and 3 bases respectively, with 11 bases between them. CDR1 is MDHEN and CDR2 is SYDVKM in the germline V gene. The length of the CDR3 is 15 residues. The DNA of the CDR3 is TGTGCCAGCAGTTTACTCACAGGGTTTGGAAACACCATATATTTT. Residues: CASSLLTGFGNTIYF.

V is TRBV9 and J is TRBJ2-1, with 8 bases matching TRBD2. The CDR3 consists of 16 residues. V gave up 0 bases and J gave up 5 bases; unmatched junction bases: 7. Germline values: CDR1 SGDLS, CDR2 YYNGEE. The CDR3 coding sequence is TGTGCCAGCAGCGTAGGGGGTAGCGGGGTACACAATGAGCAGTTCTTC. This encodes CASSVGGSGVHNEQFF.

The V and J genes are TRBV9 and TRBJ2-1, with D tentatively TRBD2 (5 bases). In germline, CDR1 is SGDLS, CDR2 YYNGEE. V lost 0 bases and J 7 bases, leaving 14 bases between the germline ends. The CDR3 is 15 amino acids. The CDR3 sequence is CASSVVLQTGNEQFF. CDR3 nucleotide sequence: TGTGCCAGCAGCGTAGTTTTGCAAACGGGGAATGAGCAGTTCTTC.

This chain uses TRBV7-9 with TRBJ1-1, with D uncertain. The V gene's germline CDR1 is SEHNR and CDR2 FQNEAQ (reference sequence). Trimming stripped 8 bases from V and 1 base from J, with 14 bases between. The CDR3 loop spans 14 amino acids. The CDR3 bases are TGTGCCAGCCACGAACGAGCTAGGAACACTGAAGCTTTCTTT. It yields the protein CASHERARNTEAFF.

The chain couples TRBV5-5 to TRBJ2-5, with 7 nucleotides matching TRBD2. This CDR3 is 15 amino acids long. The ends lost 5 bases at V and 3 bases at J; junction bases unmatched: 10. The germline V gene encodes CDR1 SGHKS and CDR2 YYEKEE (reference sequence). The CDR3 here is CASSLLARGEETQYF. The CDR3 region has the DNA TGTGCCAGCAGTTTACTAGCGAGGGGAGAAGAGACCCAGTACTTC.

The chain links TRBV25-1 to TRBJ2-1; 10 bases align to TRBD2. The J segment lost 15 bases and the V segment lost 10 bases, leaving 6 bases of the junction unmatched. This CDR3 comprises 10 residues. Germline V CDR1 and CDR2: MGHDK, SYGVNS. The CDR3 coding sequence is TGTGCCACCTATAGCGGGAGGTGGTTCTTC. Its translation: CATYSGRWFF.

The chain joins TRBV19 to TRBJ1-1, with a possible D match to TRBD1 (5 bases). This CDR3 is built from 13 residues. Germline assignment: CDR1 LNHDA and CDR2 SQIVND (reference sequence). Deletions cut 5 bases from V and 6 bases from J, with 13 bases between. CDR3 in amino acids: CASSAKQDAEAFF. Written as DNA, the CDR3 is TGTGCCAGTAGTGCCAAACAGGACGCTGAAGCTTTCTTT.

V usage is TRBV7-8 and J usage is TRBJ1-2; D is ambiguous. Germline V gene sequence: CDR1 SGHVS, CDR2 FQNEAQ. The CDR3 covers 14 residues. V was trimmed by 3 bases and J by 3 bases, leaving 11 bases between them. The CDR3 here is CASSFGPGDYGYTF. The CDR3 bases are TGTGCCAGCAGCTTCGGTCCCGGAGACTATGGCTACACCTTC.

V and J are TRBV5-1 and TRBJ2-2; tentatively, D is TRBD2 (5 bases). Germline assignment: CDR1 SGHRS and CDR2 YFSETQ. The CDR3 extends over 15 amino acids. Trimming pared 0 bases from V and 5 bases from J, leaving 11 bases between. CDR3 region: CASSLEGARTGELFF. CDR3 bases: TGCGCCAGCAGCTTGGAGGGAGCCCGGACCGGGGAGCTGTTTTTT.